One and the same sample provided the 2 T cell receptor beta chains below, sequenced in a study of blood T cell repertoires in COVID-19. TCRdb keeps only in-frame clones here, not all; method: immunoSEQ multiplex PCR. The table records about 120,000 clones, about 77% of them present only once. Sequenced sample: peripheral blood. The receptors originated from a human donor in a cohort sampled during active COVID-19.

The J gene is TRBJ1-2, the V gene TRBV6-2 or TRBV6-3; D is undetermined. CDR3 length: 16 amino acids. CDR1 and CDR2 (germline): MNHEY, SVGEGT. V shed 4 bases and J shed 3 bases, with 18 bases lying between them. The DNA for the CDR3 is TGTGCCAGCAGTTCCCTGGGTCGTGACATCGACTATGGCTACACCTTC. It is translated as CASSSLGRDIDYGYTF.

CDR3 nucleotide sequence: TGTGCCAGCAGCTCAATACAGGGGCCCCGGAACGAGCAGTACTTC. Residues: CASSSIQGPRNEQYF. The chain carries TRBV11-2 and TRBJ2-7; 7 nucleotides line up with TRBD1. Germline V gives CDR1 SGHAT, CDR2 FQNNGV. V trimming: 4 bases; J trimming: 5 bases; junction bases outside the gene matches: 11. The CDR3 consists of 15 residues.